This record covers a single TCR beta chain. The antigen is not known. Time point noted: week 47, end of study. Mutant IDH1 20-mer peptide, at 300 ug, made up each vaccine dose, with topical imiquimod. The sample originates from a study of a mutant IDH1 vaccine in newly diagnosed glioma. The CDR3 is 12 amino acids. V lost 1 base, J lost 7 bases, and 5 bases lay in between. From germline, CDR1 is SEHNR and CDR2 FQNEAQ (reference sequence). The protocol was immunoSEQ multiplex PCR, while the TCRdb copy is restricted to in-frame clones and leaves out a portion. The sample yields approximately 25,000 clones, roughly 87% seen once.

This receptor was taken from a man aged 40-50 years with glioma. Some clones in this sample may be carry-over from other donors' samples. V is TRBV7-9 and J is TRBJ2-1, with D unclear. Sequenced material: PBMCs, taken from a glioma patient whose treatment included an IDH1 peptide vaccine. This CDR3 is CASSLVANEQFF. CDR3 in DNA: TGTGCCAGCAGCTTAGTCGCGAATGAGCAGTTCTTC.